This TCR beta chain is from a study of cytomegalovirus exposure and HLA in healthy donors. Study-level findings and limits: TCR beta chains numbering 150 to 200 were designated cytomegalovirus-associated. One later analysis reportedly identified an Asian-associated ancestry cluster that showed fewer N-insertions than the approximately 600-donor mean. It is likely that the observed cluster of highly shared sequence variants was a sequencing artifact.

The PCR ran on 60 Vbeta and 13 Jbeta primers. This table comes from immunoSEQ multiplex PCR, and its TCRdb copy is limited to in-frame clones, with some not included. The top ten hold 4.4% of the sample, which has roughly 200,000 clones, 79% seen once. CDR3 length: 18 residues. The germline V gene has CDR1 SGHTA and CDR2 FQGNSA. V shed 1 base, J shed 2 bases, and the junction held 5 bases outside the gene matches. Comment on this clone: The antigen remains undetermined.

The chain employs TRBV7-2 and TRBJ2-3; TRBD2 agrees at 14 bases. The sample comprised PBMCs. This receptor was obtained from a woman in her 30s in good health and CMV-seropositive. The CDR3 region is CASSLGGTSGSFTDTQYF. The DNA of the CDR3 is TGTGCCAGCAGCTTAGGGGGGACTAGCGGGAGTTTCACAGATACGCAGTATTTT.